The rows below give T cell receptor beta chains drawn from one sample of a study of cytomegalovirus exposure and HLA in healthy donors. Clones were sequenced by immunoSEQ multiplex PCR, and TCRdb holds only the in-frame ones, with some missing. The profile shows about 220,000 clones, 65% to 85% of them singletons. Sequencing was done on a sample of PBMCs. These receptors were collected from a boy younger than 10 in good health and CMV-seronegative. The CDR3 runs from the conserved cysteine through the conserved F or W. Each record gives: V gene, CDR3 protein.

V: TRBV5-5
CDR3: CASSLGSGSYEQYF

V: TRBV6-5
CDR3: CATRQAFNSPLHF

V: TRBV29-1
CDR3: CSSSGIRYNEQFF

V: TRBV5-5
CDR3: CASSSRTGYNQPQHF

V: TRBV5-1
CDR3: CASSQDISTNEKLFF

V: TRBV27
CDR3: CASRVGSGNEQYF

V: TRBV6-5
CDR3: CASSFTGGSYEQYF

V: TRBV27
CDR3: CASSLGLAAYNEQFF

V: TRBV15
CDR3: CATSSRDRGHRGGFDEQYF

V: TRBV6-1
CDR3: CSTGAARGYGYTF

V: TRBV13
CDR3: CASSSYRLAGGLTGELFF

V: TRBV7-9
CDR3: CASSSYPGQGYGYTF

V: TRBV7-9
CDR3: CSSSSGGRADEQYF

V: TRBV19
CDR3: CATGEGGGTEAFF

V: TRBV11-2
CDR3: CASSLFLRDSETQYF

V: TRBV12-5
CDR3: CASGIRVSGSVNEQYF

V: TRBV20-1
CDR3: CSATVEETQYF

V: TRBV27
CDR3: CASSLWQRPLLSSYNEQFF

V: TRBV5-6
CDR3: CASSFGQGSNQPQHF

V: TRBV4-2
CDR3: CASSQDLSFQETQYF

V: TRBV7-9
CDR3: CASSFPTEETQYF

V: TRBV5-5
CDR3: CASSFGQGKTEAFF

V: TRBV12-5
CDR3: CASGFEDSRDRGNF

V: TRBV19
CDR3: CASSWTGGSYEQYF

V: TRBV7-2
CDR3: CASPTYRDREWDTEAFF

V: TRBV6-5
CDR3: CASSYGHGFRWGYTF

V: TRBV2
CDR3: CASRTQLNTEAFF

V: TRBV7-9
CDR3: CASSLVGNREETQYF

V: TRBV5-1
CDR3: CASSLRREYTEAFF

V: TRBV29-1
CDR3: CSASYGGGGGELFF

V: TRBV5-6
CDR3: CASSPAQGFGYTF

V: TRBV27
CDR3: CASSPPSRDRGAEAFF

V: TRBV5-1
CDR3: CASSGGQAYEQYF

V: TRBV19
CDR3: CASSAGVGQPQHF

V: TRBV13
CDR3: CASSLYTEGLYGYTF

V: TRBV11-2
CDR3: CASSNHRVEAYEQYF

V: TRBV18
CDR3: CASSQEEDYGYTF

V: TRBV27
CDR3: CASSLDRVGQPQHF

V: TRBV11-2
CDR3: CATARGLQHTDTQYF

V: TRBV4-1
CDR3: CASSHPTGTSGPQFF

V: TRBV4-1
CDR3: CASSQGLAGEETQYF

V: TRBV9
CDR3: CASSAQSGGTGTNYGYTF

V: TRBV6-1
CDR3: CASRPGTEGKAFF

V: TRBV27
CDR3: CASSPGGLTEAFF

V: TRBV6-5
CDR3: CASSSHGQGARGYTF